This is a list of T cell receptor beta chains from one sample in a study of T cells after yellow fever vaccination. Each CDR3 protein gets one entry after TCRdb re-called the 5' RACE reads with MiXCR. The sample gives some 100,000 distinct CDR3 sequences, roughly 7.2% of which show up once; roughly 2.5% is in the top ten. This specimen consisted of CD4+ T cells sorted from PBMCs, obtained approximately 40 days after the first yellow fever vaccination. These receptors were obtained from a man in his late teens or twenties who received the YFV17D yellow fever vaccine. The CDR3 runs from the conserved cysteine through the conserved F or W. The D gene is left open where the match is weak. A clone size is listed for some rows: how often the clone was seen (once, few, many), or a class if it is expanded.

TRBV20-1	-	TRBJ1-1	TRBD1	CTLRDRGLGNTEAFF	TGCACACTTAGGGACAGGGGCCTGGGGAACACTGAAGCTTTCTTT
TRBV6-5	many	TRBJ2-2	TRBD1	CASSYSRGTLSGELFF	TGTGCCAGCAGTTACTCCAGGGGGACATTGTCCGGGGAGCTGTTTTTT
TRBV7-2	many	TRBJ2-2	-	CASSLVRGAGELFF	TGTGCCAGCAGCTTAGTAAGAGGAGCCGGGGAGCTGTTTTTT
TRBV4-1	many	TRBJ2-7	-	CASSQDEGEQYF	TGCGCCAGCAGCCAAGATGAGGGCGAGCAGTACTTC
TRBV5-5	many	TRBJ2-5	-	CASSLEQGPFETQYF	TGTGCCAGCAGCTTAGAGCAGGGACCCTTCGAGACCCAGTACTTC
TRBV7-9	many	TRBJ1-5	TRBD1	CASSLGSGGQPQHF	TGTGCCAGCAGCTTAGGGTCAGGGGGGCAGCCCCAGCATTTT
TRBV6-1	many	TRBJ1-1	-	CASSQGIDTEAFF	TGTGCCAGCAGCCAGGGGATCGACACTGAAGCTTTCTTT
TRBV20-1	many	TRBJ1-5	TRBD1	CSARDYVRTGASNQPQHF	TGCAGTGCTAGAGATTACGTCCGAACAGGGGCAAGCAATCAGCCCCAGCATTTT
TRBV19	many	TRBJ2-6	-	CASSAQVLGGANVLTF	TGTGCCAGTAGCGCACAGGTTCTGGGAGGGGCCAACGTCCTGACTTTC
TRBV12-3/TRBV12-4	many	TRBJ1-1	-	CASSSTGTTEAFF	TGTGCCAGCAGTTCCACAGGGACCACTGAAGCTTTCTTT
TRBV29-1	many	TRBJ2-1	-	CSVADRKLYNEQFF	TGCAGCGTTGCTGACAGAAAGCTCTACAATGAGCAGTTCTTC
TRBV6-1	few	TRBJ2-2	-	CASSARTSGVGELFF	TGTGCCAGCAGTGCCCGGACATCAGGGGTCGGGGAGCTGTTTTTT
TRBV14	-	TRBJ2-1	-	CASSFRTGRDEQFF	TGTGCCAGCAGCTTTCGGACAGGGAGGGATGAGCAGTTCTTC
TRBV5-1	many	TRBJ2-6	-	CASDSDSGANVLTF	TGCGCCAGCGACAGCGACTCTGGGGCCAACGTCCTGACTTTC
TRBV5-1	many	TRBJ2-7	-	CASSYDGTSYEQYF	TGCGCCAGCAGCTACGACGGTACCTCCTACGAGCAGTACTTC
TRBV6-1	few	TRBJ2-2	-	CASIRQGGNTGELFF	TGTGCCAGCATCCGACAGGGAGGGAACACCGGGGAGCTGTTTTTT
TRBV25-1	many	TRBJ2-3	-	CASSELKGHTDTQYF	TGTGCCAGCAGTGAATTGAAGGGGCATACAGATACGCAGTATTTT
TRBV6-4	many	TRBJ2-1	TRBD1	CASRGQATSYNEQFF	TGTGCCAGCAGAGGACAGGCAACATCCTACAATGAGCAGTTCTTC
TRBV19	many	TRBJ2-3	TRBD2	CASTPLAGTDTQYF	TGTGCCAGTACCCCACTAGCGGGCACAGATACGCAGTATTTT
TRBV11-2	many	TRBJ2-1	-	CASSHGTSTFYEQFF	TGTGCCAGCAGCCACGGGACCAGCACCTTTTATGAGCAGTTCTTC
TRBV10-3	many	TRBJ2-5	-	CAISSGEQETQYF	TGTGCCATCAGTTCGGGGGAACAGGAGACCCAGTACTTC
TRBV7-9	many	TRBJ1-5	-	CASSSGRNNQPQHF	TGTGCCAGCAGCTCTGGACGGAACAATCAGCCCCAGCATTTT
TRBV12-3/TRBV12-4	-	TRBJ1-5	TRBD1	CATRGQGNQPQHF	TGTGCCACCCGTGGACAGGGCAATCAGCCCCAGCATTTT
TRBV7-9	many	TRBJ2-4	-	CASSLGEVAKNIQYF	TGTGCCAGCAGCTTGGGAGAGGTAGCCAAAAACATTCAGTACTTC
TRBV5-1	many	TRBJ2-1	TRBD1	CASSPGGQGAYEQFF	TGCGCCAGCAGCCCCGGAGGACAGGGGGCCTATGAGCAGTTCTTC
TRBV11-2	many	TRBJ2-3	-	CASSLAYLDTQYF	TGTGCCAGCAGCTTGGCGTACCTGGATACGCAGTATTTT
TRBV29-1	-	TRBJ2-2	TRBD2	CSHPLAGTYAGELFF	TGCAGCCACCCCCTAGCGGGGACCTACGCCGGGGAGCTGTTTTTT
TRBV2	many	TRBJ2-3	TRBD1	CASRDRLRKDTQYF	TGTGCCAGCAGGGACAGGTTAAGGAAAGATACGCAGTATTTT